The source of this TCR beta chain is a study of CD8 T cells in ankylosing spondylitis (dated 2017 in TCRdb). Study-wide context: The study profiled T cell receptor beta repertoires in healthy donors and ankylosing spondylitis patients to find disease-linked TCR variants. Peripheral blood samples were taken, and synovial fluid was additionally collected from ankylosing spondylitis patients. In total, the full study cohort was made up of roughly 100 healthy donors and more than 20 ankylosing spondylitis patients.

What the study reported, not specific to this receptor: The disease-linked clones had a CD8+ phenotype and were found at relatively low frequencies in peripheral blood. Some motif variants had previously been reported in the synovial fluid and blood of reactive arthritis patients, which suggests shared mechanisms of disease initiation. Blood from ankylosing spondylitis patients appeared to be characterized by a TCR beta motif composed of about eight highly homologous amino acid variants. Significant enrichment of the disease-linked clones was reported in matched synovial fluid samples from ankylosing spondylitis patients.

There are 15 amino acids in the CDR3, from cysteine to phenylalanine inclusive. Here the CDR3 DNA is all that survives: 45 bases in frame from base 1. As concerns this clonotype: Its antigen is currently not known. Base qualities are not recorded, but no much larger clone differs from it by a single base.

Data came from an Illumina HiSeq 2500. Quantitative 5'-RACE with molecular barcodes was the method used to prepare the TCR beta libraries. Regarding the original processing steps: A new computational method, built on a probabilistic model of VDJ rearrangement, was used to identify disease-linked TCR variants. TCRdb reanalyzed the raw reads on its own, using fastp at Q25 for trimming and MiXCR for clone calling, and kept in-frame beta chains. Each entry merges the rows of one CDR3 protein and shows their most common DNA and genes. TCRdb's processing, not the authors' own work, is the source of the V and J calls. Within this sample are 200,000 to 250,000 distinct CDR3 sequences, with about 10% of them counted one time only. Under 8% of the sample belongs to the ten largest clones.

Specimen: blood, either unsorted or a sorted T cell fraction (not recorded which). This TCR derives from a male donor with ankylosing spondylitis or in good health (not recorded which). The chain links TRBV21-1 with TRBJ2-5; the DNA was not used to check the table's D call, TRBD2. TRBV21-1 is flagged as a pseudogene. The DNA sequence is given as TGTGCCAGCAGCGTAGTCGAGATAGCTCAAGAGACCCAGTACTTC. Protein translation: CASSVVEIAQETQYF.